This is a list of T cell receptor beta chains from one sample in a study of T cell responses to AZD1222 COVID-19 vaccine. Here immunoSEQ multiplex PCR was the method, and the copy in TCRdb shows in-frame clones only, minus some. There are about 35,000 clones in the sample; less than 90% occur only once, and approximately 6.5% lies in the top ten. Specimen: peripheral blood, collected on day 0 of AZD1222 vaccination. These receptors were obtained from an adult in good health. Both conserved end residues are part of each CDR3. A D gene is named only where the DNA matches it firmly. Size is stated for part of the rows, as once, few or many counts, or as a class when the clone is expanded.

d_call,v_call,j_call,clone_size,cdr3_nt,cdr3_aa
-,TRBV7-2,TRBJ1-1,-,TGTGCCAGCAGCTTAGGTGGATTGAACACTGAAGCTTTCTTT,CASSLGGLNTEAFF
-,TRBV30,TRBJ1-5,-,TGTGCCTGGAGTGTACAAGGAAATCAGCCCCAGCATTTT,CAWSVQGNQPQHF
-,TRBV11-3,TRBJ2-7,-,TGTGCCAGCAGCTTTGGGACCGGACGGGGGAATTCCTACGAGCAGTACTTC,CASSFGTGRGNSYEQYF
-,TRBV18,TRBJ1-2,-,TGTGCCAGCTCACCGGCCAGGGCCTATGGCTACACCTTC,CASSPARAYGYTF
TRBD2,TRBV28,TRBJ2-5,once,TGTGCCAGCAGCCGGGGACTAGGGATGGGAGAGACCCAGTACTTC,CASSRGLGMGETQYF
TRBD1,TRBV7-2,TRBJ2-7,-,TGTGCCAGCAGCAGAAACAGGGGCCACGAGCAGTACTTC,CASSRNRGHEQYF
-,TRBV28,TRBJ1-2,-,TGTGCCAGCAGTTTATCCGGGCGGGGCTACACCTTC,CASSLSGRGYTF
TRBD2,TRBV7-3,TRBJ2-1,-,TGTGCCAGCAGCACCCTAGCGGGGGGGCCTTACAATGAGCAGTTCTTC,CASSTLAGGPYNEQFF
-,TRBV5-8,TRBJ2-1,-,TGTGCCAGCAGCCCGATAGAGGGTGAGCAGTTCTTC,CASSPIEGEQFF
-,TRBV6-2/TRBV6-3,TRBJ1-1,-,TGTGCCAGCAGTCCCGGGGGAAACACTGAAGCTTTCTTT,CASSPGGNTEAFF
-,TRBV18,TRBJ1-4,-,TGTGCCAGCTCACCAAGCGAGGGAGCATTCAATGAAAAACTGTTTTTT,CASSPSEGAFNEKLFF
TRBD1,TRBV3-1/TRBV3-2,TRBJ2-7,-,TGTGCCAGCAGCCAACCCCGTGGGACAGGCACCTACGAGCAGTACTTC,CASSQPRGTGTYEQYF
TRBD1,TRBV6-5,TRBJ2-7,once,TGTGCCAGCAGCCGCCGGGACAGGGGGAACGAGCAGTACTTC,CASSRRDRGNEQYF
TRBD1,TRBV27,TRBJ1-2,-,TGTGCCAGCAGTGCGAAACAGGGGGCGTATACCTATGGCTACACCTTC,CASSAKQGAYTYGYTF
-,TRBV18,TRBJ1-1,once,TGTGCCAGCTCGCTGGGGGTTTTGAACACTGAAGCTTTCTTT,CASSLGVLNTEAFF
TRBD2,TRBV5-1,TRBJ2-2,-,TGCGCCAGCAGCTTGACTAGCGGATACACCGGGGAGCTGTTTTTT,CASSLTSGYTGELFF
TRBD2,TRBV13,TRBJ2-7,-,TGTGCCAGCAGCCCCAGGACTAGCGGGAGCTACGAGCAGTACTTC,CASSPRTSGSYEQYF
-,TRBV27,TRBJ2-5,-,TGTGCCACCGAGGTGGGGGGACGGGAGACCCAGTACTTC,CATEVGGRETQYF
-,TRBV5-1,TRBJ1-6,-,TGCGCCAGCAGCCCCACCGCGACGCGGGGATTTAGTTGGTCCTATAATTCACCCCTCCACTTT,CASSPTATRGFSWSYNSPLHF
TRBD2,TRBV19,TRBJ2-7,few,TGTGCCAGTAGTATAACTAGCGGGATGTACGAGCAGTACTTC,CASSITSGMYEQYF
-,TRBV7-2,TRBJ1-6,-,TGTGCCAGCAGCCCCACAGGCCCACCCCTCCACTTT,CASSPTGPPLHF
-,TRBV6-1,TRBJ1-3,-,TGTGCCAGCAGTGAGGGATACTCTGGAAACACCATATATTTT,CASSEGYSGNTIYF
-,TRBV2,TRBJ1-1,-,TGTGCCAGCACTGGTACGAACACTGAAGCTTTCTTT,CASTGTNTEAFF
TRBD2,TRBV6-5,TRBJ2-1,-,TGTGCCAGCAGTTACTGGGGACTAGCGGGAGAGCAGTTCTTC,CASSYWGLAGEQFF